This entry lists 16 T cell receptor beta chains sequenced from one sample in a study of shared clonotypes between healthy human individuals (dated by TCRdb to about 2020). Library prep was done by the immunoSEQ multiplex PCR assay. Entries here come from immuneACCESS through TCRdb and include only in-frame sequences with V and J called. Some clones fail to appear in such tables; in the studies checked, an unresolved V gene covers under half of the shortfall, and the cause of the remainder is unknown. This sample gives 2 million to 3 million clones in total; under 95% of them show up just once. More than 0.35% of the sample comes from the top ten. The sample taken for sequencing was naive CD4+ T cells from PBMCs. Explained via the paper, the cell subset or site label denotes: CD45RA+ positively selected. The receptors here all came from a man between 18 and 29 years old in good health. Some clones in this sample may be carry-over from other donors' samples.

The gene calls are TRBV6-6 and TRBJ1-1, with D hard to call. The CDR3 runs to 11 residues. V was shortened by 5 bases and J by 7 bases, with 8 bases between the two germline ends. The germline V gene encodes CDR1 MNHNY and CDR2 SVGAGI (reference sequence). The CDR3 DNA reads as TGTGCCAGCAGTGCGACGGGTGAAGCTTTCTTT. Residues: CASSATGEAFF.

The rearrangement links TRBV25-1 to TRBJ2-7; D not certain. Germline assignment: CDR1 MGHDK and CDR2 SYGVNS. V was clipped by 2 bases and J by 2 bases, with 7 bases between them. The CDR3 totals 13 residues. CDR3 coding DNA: TGTGCCAGCAGTGAAGGCACCACCTACGAGCAGTACTTC. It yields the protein CASSEGTTYEQYF.

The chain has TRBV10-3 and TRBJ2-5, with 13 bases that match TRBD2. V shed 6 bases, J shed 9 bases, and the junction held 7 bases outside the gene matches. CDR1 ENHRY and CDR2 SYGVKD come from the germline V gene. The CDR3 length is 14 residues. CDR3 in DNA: TGTGCCATCAGGCCGGGACTAGCGGGGTCGGCCCAGTACTTC. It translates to CAIRPGLAGSAQYF.

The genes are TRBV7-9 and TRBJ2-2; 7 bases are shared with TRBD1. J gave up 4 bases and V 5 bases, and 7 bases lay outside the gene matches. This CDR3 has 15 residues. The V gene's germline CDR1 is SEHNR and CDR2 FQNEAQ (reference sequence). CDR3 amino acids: CASSAYRGPTGELFF. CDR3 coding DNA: TGTGCCAGCAGCGCCTACAGGGGACCCACCGGGGAGCTGTTTTTT.

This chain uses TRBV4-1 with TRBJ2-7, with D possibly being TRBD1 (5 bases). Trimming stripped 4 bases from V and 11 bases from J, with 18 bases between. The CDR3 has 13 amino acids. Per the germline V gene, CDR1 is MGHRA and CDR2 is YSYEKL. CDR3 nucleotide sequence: TGCGCCAGCAGCCCTAAGATCGTACAGGAGAAGTACTTC. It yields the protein CASSPKIVQEKYF.

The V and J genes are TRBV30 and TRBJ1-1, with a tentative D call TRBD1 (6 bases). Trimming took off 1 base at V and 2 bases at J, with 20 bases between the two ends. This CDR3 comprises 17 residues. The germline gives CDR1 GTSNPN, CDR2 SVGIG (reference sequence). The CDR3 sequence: CAWSDSPNRDLNTEAFF. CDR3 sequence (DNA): TGTGCCTGGAGTGACAGCCCGAACAGGGACTTAAACACTGAAGCTTTCTTT.

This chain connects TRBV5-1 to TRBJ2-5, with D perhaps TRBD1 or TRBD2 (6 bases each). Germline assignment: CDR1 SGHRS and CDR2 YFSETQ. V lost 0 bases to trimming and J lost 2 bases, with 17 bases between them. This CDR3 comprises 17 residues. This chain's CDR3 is CASSLEALRGGQETQYF. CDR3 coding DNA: TGCGCCAGCAGCTTGGAGGCTCTCAGGGGAGGACAAGAGACCCAGTACTTC.

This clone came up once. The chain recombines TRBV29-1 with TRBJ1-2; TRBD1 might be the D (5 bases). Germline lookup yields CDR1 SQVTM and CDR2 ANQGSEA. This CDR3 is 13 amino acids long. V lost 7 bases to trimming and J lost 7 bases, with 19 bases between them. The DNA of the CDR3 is TGCAGCGCAGAGAAGCGGGGGAGCGGTGGCTACACCTTC. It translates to CSAEKRGSGGYTF.

CDR3 bases: TGTGCCAGCAGCCCCGGGACTAGCGGGTACTCCTACGAGCAGTACTTC. Translation: CASSPGTSGYSYEQYF. The V gene is TRBV4-2, the J gene TRBJ2-7, with TRBD2 matching over 12 bases. V shed 4 bases, J shed 0 bases, and the junction held 4 bases outside the gene matches. The CDR3 length is 16 residues. Germline CDR1 reads LGHNA; CDR2 reads YNFKEQ.

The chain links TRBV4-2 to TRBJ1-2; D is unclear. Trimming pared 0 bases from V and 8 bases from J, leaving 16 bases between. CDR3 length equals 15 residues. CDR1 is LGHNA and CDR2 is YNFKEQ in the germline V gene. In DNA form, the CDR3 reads TGTGCCAGCAGCCAAGATCGGGGTAATGGGGTCGGCTACACCTTC. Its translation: CASSQDRGNGVGYTF.

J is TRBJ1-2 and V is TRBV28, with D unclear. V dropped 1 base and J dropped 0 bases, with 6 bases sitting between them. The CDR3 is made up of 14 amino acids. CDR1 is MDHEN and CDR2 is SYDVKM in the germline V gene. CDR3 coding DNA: TGTGCCAGCAGTTTATTACAAGCTAACTATGGCTACACCTTC. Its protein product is CASSLLQANYGYTF.

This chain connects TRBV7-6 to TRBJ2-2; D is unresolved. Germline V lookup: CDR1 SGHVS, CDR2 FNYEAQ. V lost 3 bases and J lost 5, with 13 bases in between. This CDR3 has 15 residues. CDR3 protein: CASSFRTLGTGELFF. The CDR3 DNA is TGTGCCAGCAGCTTCCGGACGCTTGGTACCGGGGAGCTGTTTTTT.

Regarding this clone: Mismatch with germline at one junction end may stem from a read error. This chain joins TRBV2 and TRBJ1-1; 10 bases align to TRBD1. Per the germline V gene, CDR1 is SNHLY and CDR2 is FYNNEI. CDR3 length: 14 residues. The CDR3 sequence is CASTRGQGNTKAFF. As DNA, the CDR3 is TGTGCCAGCACGCGGGGACAGGGGAACACTAAAGCTTTCTTT.

CDR3 in DNA: TGTGCCAGCAGCTTAGCGGGTAGCGGGAGGGCCAGGGAGCAGTTCTTC. Amino acids: CASSLAGSGRAREQFF. The V call is TRBV7-2, the J call TRBJ2-1, with 11 bases identical to TRBD2. The CDR3 is made up of 16 amino acids. Trimming at V came to 0 bases and at J to 10 bases, leaving 8 bases not matched to a gene. Germline values: CDR1 SGHTA, CDR2 FQGNSA.

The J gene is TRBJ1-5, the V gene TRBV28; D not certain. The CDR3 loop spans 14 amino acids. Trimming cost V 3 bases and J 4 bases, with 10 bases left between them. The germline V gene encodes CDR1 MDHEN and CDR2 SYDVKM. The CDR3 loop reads CASSLMQTNQPQHF. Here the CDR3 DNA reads TGTGCCAGCAGTTTGATGCAGACTAATCAGCCCCAGCATTTT.

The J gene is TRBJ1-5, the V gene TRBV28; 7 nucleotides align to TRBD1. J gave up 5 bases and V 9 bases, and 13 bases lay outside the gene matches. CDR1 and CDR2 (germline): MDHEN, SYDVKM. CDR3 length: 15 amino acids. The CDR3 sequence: CASKSGDREYQPQHF. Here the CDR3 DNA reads TGTGCCAGTAAAAGCGGGGACAGAGAGTATCAGCCCCAGCATTTT.